A single sample is the source of the 13 T cell receptor beta chains below, sequenced in a study of CD8+ T cells in alopecia areata. Once RNA had been extracted, it was reverse transcribed into cDNA to act as the sequencing template. TCRdb keeps only in-frame clones here, not all; method: immunoSEQ multiplex PCR. The sample records 200,000 or so clones, 30% to 40% being singletons. The treatment is: oral pan-JAK inhibitor, 5-10 mg twice daily. Sequences were derived from CD4+ T cells sorted from blood, sampled at approximately week 30, from a patient treated with tofacitinib. The receptor source for this set is a human donor with alopecia areata.

The chain uses TRBV9 and TRBJ2-7; TRBD1 or TRBD2 may be the D gene (5 bases each). The CDR3 is made up of 14 amino acids. Between the trimmed V and J ends, which lost 0 bases and 3 bases, there was a span of 10 bases. Germline lookup yields CDR1 SGDLS and CDR2 YYNGEE. Here the CDR3 DNA reads TGTGCCAGCAGCGTAGAAGGGACGGACTACGAGCAGTACTTC. Translated, it gives CASSVEGTDYEQYF.

This clone was counted between two and nine times. V and J are TRBV10-3 and TRBJ2-7, with TRBD1 identical over 11 bases. The V segment lost 8 bases and the J segment 4 bases; nucleotides outside the gene matches: 4. There are 13 residues in the CDR3. Germline CDR1 reads ENHRY; CDR2 reads SYGVKD. The CDR3 bases are TGTGCCATCGGGACAGGGGGGAAATACGAGCAGTACTTC. It yields the protein CAIGTGGKYEQYF.

The chain uses TRBV5-1 and TRBJ2-3, with 8 bases fitting TRBD2. Germline lookup yields CDR1 SGHRS and CDR2 YFSETQ. This CDR3 spans 16 amino acids. The V gene end was trimmed by 1 base and the J gene end by 2 bases; junction bases not matched to a gene: 6. CDR3: CASSLYRGGLTDTQYF. As DNA, the CDR3 is TGCGCCAGCAGCTTGTACCGGGGGGGCCTCACAGATACGCAGTATTTT.

This clone was counted only a few times. This chain uses TRBV18 with TRBJ1-2, with a tentative D call TRBD1 (5 bases). This CDR3 has 14 amino acids. Germline values: CDR1 KGHSH, CDR2 LQKENI. V lost 3 bases, J lost 6 bases, and 14 bases lay in between. CDR3 in amino acids: CASSPSGTDNGYTF. CDR3 bases: TGTGCCAGCTCACCCAGCGGGACGGACAATGGCTACACCTTC.

The chain couples TRBV7-2 to TRBJ2-5; 12 bases match TRBD2. The V gene end was trimmed by 3 bases and the J gene end by 5 bases; junction bases not matched to a gene: 4. The germline CDR1 and CDR2 sequences are SGHTA and FQGNSA. The CDR3 consists of 15 residues. CDR3 in amino acids: CASSLSLAGGETQYF. The CDR3 nucleotides read TGTGCCAGCAGCTTGTCACTAGCGGGAGGTGAGACCCAGTACTTC.

The chain uses TRBV18 and TRBJ2-2; a weak D match, TRBD1 (6 bases). Trimming shortened V by 1 base and J by 2 bases, and 11 bases separated the two germline ends. Germline-derived CDR1 and CDR2 are KGHSH and LQKENI. CDR3 length: 16 amino acids. The CDR3 loop reads CASSPLGAANTGELFF. The CDR3 bases are TGTGCCAGCTCACCACTGGGGGCGGCTAACACCGGGGAGCTGTTTTTT.

This rearrangement joins TRBV7-8 to TRBJ2-1; 7 bases are a match to TRBD1. Germline V gene lookup returns CDR1 SGHVS and CDR2 FQNEAQ. This CDR3 is 16 amino acids long. J gave up 5 bases and V 1 base, and 8 bases lay outside the gene matches. The chain's CDR3 is CASSLGGGPYNNEQFF. In DNA, the CDR3 is TGTGCCAGCAGCTTAGGAGGGGGCCCCTACAACAATGAGCAGTTCTTC.

This clone came up a few times. The chain couples TRBV9 to TRBJ1-5; 8 nucleotides align to TRBD1. Germline CDR1 is SGDLS and CDR2 is YYNGEE. The CDR3 length is 14 residues. The junction had 3 bases not matched to a gene; V was cut back by 3 bases and J by 4 bases. The CDR3 DNA follows: TGTGCCAGCAGCGCAGGACAGGGTAATCAGCCCCAGCATTTT. Translating gives CASSAGQGNQPQHF.

V and J are TRBV20-1 and TRBJ2-5, with D possibly being TRBD2 (6 bases). Looked up from germline, CDR1 is DFQATT and CDR2 is SNEGSKA (reference sequence). With 8 bases removed from V and 3 bases from J, the gap between germline ends came to 10 bases. The CDR3 has 11 amino acids. The CDR3 sequence: CSRGLKETQYF. The CDR3 region has the DNA TGCAGTCGGGGACTTAAAGAGACCCAGTACTTC.

This clone was observed a handful of times. V gene TRBV5-1 combines with J gene TRBJ2-3, with TRBD2 matching 8 bases. This CDR3 is built from 16 residues. Germline loops: CDR1 SGHRS, CDR2 YFSETQ. Trimming cost V 0 bases and J 3 bases; bases outside gene matches: 6. The CDR3 coding sequence is TGCGCCAGCAGCTTGGCCCCAGCGGGAGAGACAGATACGCAGTATTTT. This gives the protein CASSLAPAGETDTQYF.

The chain has TRBV9 and TRBJ2-1; no definite D call. Trimming shortened V by 0 bases and J by 0 bases, and 13 bases separated the two germline ends. This CDR3 is 17 amino acids long. Per germline, CDR1 SGDLS and CDR2 YYNGEE. The chain's CDR3 is CASSVAPRPLSYNEQFF. DNA for the CDR3: TGTGCCAGCAGCGTAGCACCACGTCCCCTCTCCTACAATGAGCAGTTCTTC.

This clone came up a few times. Other DNA variants within this sample encode the same CDR3. This chain links TRBV7-3 with TRBJ2-5; D unclear. Per the germline V gene, CDR1 is SGHTA and CDR2 is FQGTGA. Deletions cut 2 bases from V and 1 base from J, with 5 bases between. This CDR3 has 13 amino acids. This chain's CDR3 is CASSLGPQETQYF. The CDR3 nucleotides are TGTGCCAGCAGCTTAGGCCCCCAAGAGACCCAGTACTTC. The whole variable domain, filled in from reference TRBV7-3 and TRBJ2-5, reads GAGVSQTPSNKVTEKGKYVELRCDPISGHTALYWYRQSLGQGPEFLIYFQGTGAADDSGLPNDRFFAVRPEGSVSTLKIQRTERGDSAVYLCASSLGPQETQYFGPGTRLLVL.

The chain recombines TRBV29-1 with TRBJ1-1, with D hard to call. Per germline, CDR1 SQVTM and CDR2 ANQGSEA. V lost 5 bases, J lost 0 bases, and 10 bases lay in between. The CDR3 runs 13 residues. CDR3 protein: CSVKGIMNTEAFF. The CDR3 DNA sequence: TGCAGCGTTAAAGGAATAATGAACACTGAAGCTTTCTTT.